What follows is one TCR beta chain and its context. This sample is drawn from a study of T cell responses to AZD1222 COVID-19 vaccine. The data were produced by immunoSEQ multiplex PCR, yet TCRdb's version contains in-frame clones alone and is incomplete. The sample includes 210,000 or so clones, roughly 91% of them seen just once. Losses at the gene ends were 1 base for V and 2 bases for J; bases not matched to a gene: 6. The germline V gene encodes CDR1 LGHNA and CDR2 YNFKEQ. The CDR3 sequence is 16 residues long. The rearrangement uses TRBV4-2 and TRBJ2-3; 7 positions match TRBD1. The TCR comes from an adult in good health. Sequenced material: peripheral blood, taken on day 0 of MenACWY control vaccination. DNA of the CDR3: TGTGCCAGCAGCCAAGCTCCGGACAGGACCACAGATACGCAGTATTTT. Translated: CASSQAPDRTTDTQYF.